This T cell receptor beta chain is from a study of blood T cell repertoires in COVID-19. Study-level background: The United States, Italy and Spain provided the acute and convalescent COVID-19 samples.

In germline, CDR1 is MNHEY, CDR2 SVGEGT. The CDR3 totals 17 residues. V lost 2 bases, J lost 2 bases, and 7 bases stayed unmatched. Per the authors' pipeline: Reference gene primer amplification gave nucleated cell count estimates. Only in-frame clones appear in the TCRdb table, and some are missing; sequencing was by immunoSEQ multiplex PCR. V and J calls and clone size are copied from that table; D and trimming were computed from the DNA. The repertoire has some 160,000 clones, roughly 90% of them found once; the top ten carry around 6.7%. Participants spanned ages about 18 to 100 years and resided in 24 US areas. Recovery meant two consecutive negative NP/OP PCR tests, professional clearance, or resolved symptoms.

J is TRBJ2-3 and V is TRBV6-2 or TRBV6-3, with 10 bases lining up with TRBD1. Sequenced input: PBMCs or T cells enriched from blood (not recorded which). This sequence was found in a woman aged 45-59 years who had recovered from COVID-19. The CDR3 bases are TGTGCCAGCAGTTACATACCGGGACAGGGGAACACAGATACGCAGTATTTT. Translation gives CASSYIPGQGNTDTQYF.